A single sample gave rise to the 21 T cell receptor beta chains below, sequenced in a study of T-cell memory formation after mild COVID-19. TCRdb independently ran MiXCR on the 5' RACE reads; one entry per CDR3 protein. The sample includes roughly 510,000 distinct CDR3 sequences, roughly 17% of them seen just once. The sequenced material came from PBMCs or a T cell subset sorted from them (not recorded which). The origin of the receptors is an adult woman who had mild COVID-19 (a few samples of this study predate the infection). Cell type and time point are not known.

J is TRBJ1-4 and V is TRBV19, with 7 positions matching TRBD1. The junction had 11 bases not matched to a gene; V was cut back by 5 bases and J by 5 bases. The CDR3 loop spans 16 amino acids. Per the germline V gene, CDR1 is LNHDA and CDR2 is SQIVND (reference sequence). This CDR3 reads CASSSGQALSNEKLFF. CDR3 DNA sequence: TGTGCCAGTAGTTCAGGACAGGCCCTTTCCAATGAAAAACTGTTTTTT.

This clonotype was found a few times. V usage is TRBV4-1 and J usage is TRBJ2-5; TRBD2 is a possible D gene (7 bases). The V gene lost 0 bases and the J gene lost 3 bases, with 32 bases spanning the gap. CDR3 length: 22 amino acids. Germline V gene data show CDR1 as MGHRA and CDR2 as YSYEKL. CDR3 in amino acids: CASSQDQGRFGSLGGRKETQYF. The CDR3 DNA sequence: TGCGCCAGCAGCCAAGATCAGGGGAGGTTTGGATCTCTGGGGGGGCGGAAAGAGACCCAGTACTTC.

This chain joins TRBV7-9 and TRBJ2-1; a possible D gene is TRBD1 (6 bases). The V gene's germline CDR1 is SEHNR and CDR2 FQNEAQ (reference sequence). The V gene lost 5 bases and the J gene lost 2 bases, with 19 bases spanning the gap. The CDR3 totals 17 residues. This CDR3 reads CASSTLLGARTYNEQFF. The CDR3 DNA reads as TGTGCCAGCAGCACCCTGTTGGGGGCTCGTACCTACAATGAGCAGTTCTTC.

The sample holds many counts of this clonotype. The rearrangement links TRBV7-2 to TRBJ2-2; 8 bases are shared with TRBD2. Germline trimming cut 5 bases from V and 1 base from J; bases unmatched to any gene: 3. This CDR3 is 15 amino acids long. Germline CDR1 SGHTA, CDR2 FQGNSA. The CDR3: CASSPSGGNTGELFF. The CDR3 bases are TGTGCCAGCAGCCCCAGCGGGGGGAACACCGGGGAGCTGTTTTTT.

This clonotype was counted once. CDR3 DNA: TGTGCCAGCAGCCCTGAGAGGTCTGGAAACACCATATATTTT. Residues: CASSPERSGNTIYF. This chain uses TRBV7-2 with TRBJ1-3, with D unresolved. The V gene lost 5 bases and the J gene lost 1 base, with 9 bases spanning the gap. Germline V gives CDR1 SGHTA, CDR2 FQGNSA. CDR3 length: 14 amino acids. The full variable domain, completed using reference TRBV7-2 and TRBJ1-3, is GAGVSQSPSNKVTEKGKDVELRCDPISGHTALYWYRQSLGQGLEFLIYFQGNSAPDKSGLPSDRFSAERTGGSVSTLTIQRTQQEDSAVYLCASSPERSGNTIYFGEGSWLTVV.

The chain uses TRBV10-3 and TRBJ2-7; 9 nucleotides match TRBD1. The CDR3 extends over 13 amino acids. The trim removed 6 bases at V and 3 bases at J, leaving 3 bases unmatched. The germline V gene has CDR1 ENHRY and CDR2 SYGVKD. The CDR3, as DNA: TGTGCCATCAGCCGGGACAGGGTCTACGAGCAGTACTTC. It translates to CAISRDRVYEQYF.

The chain is built from TRBV20-1 and TRBJ2-5; 10 nucleotides match TRBD2. The CDR3 covers 13 residues. The V gene end was trimmed by 6 bases and the J gene end by 4 bases; junction bases not matched to a gene: 5. Germline V CDR1 and CDR2: DFQATT, SNEGSKA (reference sequence). The DNA of the CDR3 is TGCAGTGCAGCCGGGACTAGCGCAGAGACCCAGTACTTC. This encodes CSAAGTSAETQYF.

This clonotype was detected a few times. The gene calls are TRBV9 and TRBJ2-4; D assignment may be TRBD1 or TRBD2 (5 bases each). Trimming pared 0 bases from V and 3 bases from J, leaving 10 bases between. CDR1 is SGDLS, CDR2 YYNGEE, per germline. The CDR3 length is 15 residues. CDR3 coding DNA: TGTGCCAGCAGCGTAGCCGGGACGGACAAAAACATTCAGTACTTC. Translating gives CASSVAGTDKNIQYF.

This clonotype has only a few counts. CDR3 sequence reads: CASEDKNRGGEQFF. In DNA form, the CDR3 reads TGCGCCAGCGAGGACAAGAACCGTGGTGGTGAGCAGTTCTTC. V usage is TRBV10-1 and J usage is TRBJ2-1; perhaps TRBD1 as D (5 bases). The CDR3 sequence is 14 residues long. V was shortened by 8 bases and J by 9 bases, with 20 bases between the two germline ends. Germline V CDR1 and CDR2: WNHNN, SYGVQD (reference sequence).

This clonotype was seen a handful of times. The J gene is TRBJ2-1, the V gene TRBV4-2; D unclear. Germline V gene lookup returns CDR1 LGHNA and CDR2 YNFKEQ. This CDR3 contains 16 residues. Trimming removed 0 bases from V and 4 bases from J, with 13 bases in between. CDR3 sequence reads: CASSQDSGIMYNEQFF. The CDR3 DNA is TGTGCCAGCAGCCAAGATAGTGGGATCATGTACAATGAGCAGTTCTTC.

This chain joins TRBV6-2 or TRBV6-3 and TRBJ1-2; a possible D gene is TRBD1 (6 bases). Deletions cut 6 bases from V and 3 bases from J, with 17 bases between. CDR1 is MNHEY, CDR2 SVGEGT, per germline. The CDR3 has 15 amino acids. CDR3 residues: CASRPDRTVDYGYTF. The CDR3 DNA is TGTGCCAGCAGACCCGACAGGACGGTGGACTATGGCTACACCTTC.

This chain uses TRBV25-1 with TRBJ2-3; no clear D gene. Per germline, CDR1 MGHDK and CDR2 SYGVNS. Between the trimmed V and J ends, which lost 5 bases and 0 bases, there was a span of 12 bases. This CDR3 region has 15 residues. CDR3 region: CASSLGVSSTDTQYF. The DNA of the CDR3 is TGTGCCAGCAGTCTGGGCGTATCTAGCACAGATACGCAGTATTTT. The full variable domain, completed using reference TRBV25-1 and TRBJ2-3, is EADIYQTPRYLVIGTGKKITLECSQTMGHDKMYWYQQDPGMELHLIHYSYGVNSTEKGDLSSESTVSRIRTEHFPLTLESARPSHTSQYLCASSLGVSSTDTQYFGPGTRLTVL.

This chain joins TRBV12-3 or TRBV12-4 and TRBJ2-1; possibly TRBD1 for D (5 bases). Trimming removed 3 bases from V and 5 bases from J, with 8 bases in between. The CDR3 has 13 residues. The CDR3 DNA sequence: TGTGCCAGCAGTTTTACAGGACACAATGAGCAGTTCTTC. Its translation is CASSFTGHNEQFF.

This clonotype was picked up many times. The rearrangement links TRBV15 to TRBJ2-1, with TRBD1 matching 10 bases. Germline V gene lookup returns CDR1 LNHNV and CDR2 YYDKDF (reference sequence). This CDR3 has 16 amino acids. Germline trimming cut 1 base from V and 3 bases from J; bases unmatched to any gene: 3. CDR3 DNA sequence: TGTGCCACCAGCAGAGGGACAGGGGGAAACTACAATGAGCAGTTCTTC. It is translated as CATSRGTGGNYNEQFF.

The table lists this clonotype with many counts. The chain has TRBV3-1 and TRBJ2-1; D remains unclear. Trimming left V 1 base short and J 6 bases short, with 10 bases between. CDR1 is LGHDT, CDR2 YNNKEL, per germline (reference sequence). The CDR3 spans 14 residues. The chain's CDR3 is CASSQGASANEQFF. DNA for the CDR3: TGTGCCAGCAGCCAAGGAGCAAGCGCCAATGAGCAGTTCTTC.

This clonotype was seen only a few times. The V gene is TRBV12-3 or TRBV12-4, the J gene TRBJ2-1; D gene uncertain. V lost 0 bases, J lost 8 bases, and 5 bases lay in between. The CDR3 runs 12 residues. DNA for the CDR3: TGTGCCAGCAGTTTAGCCCCCCATGAGCAGTTCTTC. This gives the protein CASSLAPHEQFF.

The chain links TRBV27 to TRBJ2-1; 11 positions match TRBD2. Germline values: CDR1 MNHEY, CDR2 SMNVEV (reference sequence). With V trimmed by 8 bases and J by 3 bases, 21 bases remained unmatched. The CDR3 runs to 20 residues. The CDR3, as DNA: TGTGCCAGCGCTCCCACCGACAGGATACTAGCGGGGGCGCACTACAATGAGCAGTTCTTC. Amino acid sequence: CASAPTDRILAGAHYNEQFF.

Remarks on this clonotype: The junction and the germline gene differ at one end; a read error may be behind it. The chain recombines TRBV7-7 with TRBJ2-1; unclear D gene. The CDR3 spans 13 residues. CDR1 is SSHAT, CDR2 FNYEAQ, per germline (reference sequence). CDR3 nucleotides: TGTGCTAGCAGTTTAGTACCCCTGGATGAGCAGTTCTTC. Amino acids: CASSLVPLDEQFF.

This clonotype showed up just a few times. The chain couples TRBV12-3 or TRBV12-4 to TRBJ2-3; 8 positions agree with TRBD2. The CDR3 runs 15 residues. Trimming at V came to 6 bases and at J to 4 bases, leaving 9 bases not matched to a gene. The CDR3 is CASSSLAGLSDTQYF. As DNA, the CDR3 is TGTGCCAGCAGCAGTCTAGCGGGCCTTTCAGATACGCAGTATTTT.

V gene TRBV7-3 combines with J gene TRBJ1-6, with 9 bases identical to TRBD1. Germline assignment: CDR1 SGHTA and CDR2 FQGTGA. The CDR3 is 15 amino acids. V was clipped by 3 bases and J by 9 bases; unmatched bases: 6. The DNA for the CDR3 is TGTGCCAGCAGCTTGCTGACAGGGGGAGGTTCACCCCTCCACTTT. Residues: CASSLLTGGGSPLHF.

This clonotype has ten or more counts. The chain uses TRBV15 and TRBJ2-7; D call uncertain. The ends were cut back, 0 bases at V and 6 bases at J, with 12 bases in the middle. This CDR3 is 14 amino acids long. Germline-derived CDR1 and CDR2 are LNHNV and YYDKDF (reference sequence). The CDR3 DNA follows: TGTGCCACCAGCAGAGACTGGGGTAGCAGCGAGCAGTACTTC. It is translated as CATSRDWGSSEQYF.